This TCR beta chain was recorded in a study of blood T cell repertoires in COVID-19. Study information: There were acute and convalescent COVID-19 samples, and they came from the United States, Italy and Spain. PBMCs, B-cell-depleted T cells, or T cells provided the cDNA or gDNA that made up the material.

This clone is a singleton in its sample. Germline values: CDR1 SGHRS, CDR2 YFSETQ. V was trimmed by 5 bases and J by 1 base, leaving 15 bases between them. The CDR3 is 16 amino acids. Authors' processing steps: Using reference gene primer amplification, nucleated cell counts were estimated. Repertoires were generated with immunoSEQ multiplex PCR, while TCRdb's copy carries only in-frame clones and drops some. V, J and clone size were drawn from that table, and D and trimming were deduced from the DNA. The repertoire holds some 200,000 clones, with about 80% as singletons. The sequenced sample was peripheral blood. V is TRBV5-1 and J is TRBJ2-2; no clear D gene. This receptor was taken from a woman in her twenties or thirties who had recovered from COVID-19. CDR3: CASSYNLNMNTGELFF. CDR3 coding DNA: TGCGCCAGCAGTTACAACCTGAATATGAACACCGGGGAGCTGTTTTTT. Variable domain in full (rest from reference TRBV5-1 and TRBJ2-2): KAGVTQTPRYLIKTRGQQVTLSCSPISGHRSVSWYQQTPGQGLQFLFEYFSETQRNKGNFPGRFSGRQFSNSRSEMNVSTLELGDSALYLCASSYNLNMNTGELFFGEGSRLTVL.